This TCR beta chain comes out of a study of identical twins. With template switching, a universal primer site was added, and the cDNA carried unique molecular identifiers. TCRdb processed the 5' RACE reads anew with MiXCR; each CDR3 protein has one entry. The sample has some 270,000 distinct CDR3 sequences; approximately 8.3% are singletons. Study-level findings and limits: Those out-of-frame alpha sequences shared by twins showed an excess of low generation probability.

CDR1 and CDR2 from the germline V gene are DFQATT and SNEGSKA (reference sequence). V lost 6 bases, J lost 4 bases, and 6 bases stayed unmatched. The CDR3 is 13 amino acids. As to this clonotype: What it binds is unknown.

This same sample was also taken into another study, of yellow fever vaccine responses in identical twins.

Sequenced: CD8+ T cells sorted from blood. This sequence joins TRBV20-1 and TRBJ2-5, with 9 bases fitting TRBD1. The receptor comes from a woman aged 18-29 years in good health. DNA of the CDR3: TGCAGTGCGCCGACAGGGGGAAGAGAGACCCAGTACTTC. As protein: CSAPTGGRETQYF.